Below are 5 T cell receptor beta chains sequenced from a single sample in a study of shared clonotypes between healthy human individuals. Naive CD8 cells, CD45RO-negative and positively selected for CCR7, excluded terminally differentiated effector memory CD45RA+ cells. Profiled with immunoSEQ multiplex PCR; TCRdb holds only in-frame clones, not every one. The sample contains under 2,000,000 clones, 85% to 95% of which appear only once. Sequences were obtained from naive CD8+ T cells sorted from blood. The source of these receptors is a man aged 18-30 years in good health.

The chain links TRBV6-1 to TRBJ2-7; no reliable D call. The V end lost 0 bases, the J end lost 0 bases, and 9 bases lay between the germline ends. The germline V gene encodes CDR1 MNHNS and CDR2 SASEGT. The CDR3 totals 15 residues. The CDR3 sequence is CASSEAINDSYEQYF. CDR3 nucleotide sequence: TGTGCCAGCAGTGAAGCCATTAACGACTCCTACGAGCAGTACTTC.

CDR3 DNA sequence: TGTGCCAGCAGCACGGGCAGGGACGTCTACAATGAGCAGTTCTTC. Protein sequence: CASSTGRDVYNEQFF. The chain couples TRBV13 to TRBJ2-1; D is tentatively TRBD1 or TRBD2 (5 bases each). This CDR3 is 15 amino acids long. V lost 5 bases and J lost 3, with 14 bases in between. The germline V gene encodes CDR1 PRHDT and CDR2 FYEKMQ (reference sequence).

The chain has TRBV15 and TRBJ2-7; no clear D. The ends were cut back, 0 bases at V and 5 bases at J, with 11 bases in the middle. In germline, CDR1 is LNHNV, CDR2 YYDKDF (reference sequence). This CDR3 has 14 amino acids. The CDR3 reads CATSRDEDLHEQYF. As DNA, the CDR3 is TGTGCCACCAGCAGAGATGAGGATCTCCACGAGCAGTACTTC. Full variable domain (rest looked up from reference TRBV15 and TRBJ2-7): DAMVIQNPRYQVTQFGKPVTLSCSQTLNHNVMYWYQQKSSQAPKLLFHYYDKDFNNEADTPDNFQSRRPNTSFCFLDIRSPGLGDTAMYLCATSRDEDLHEQYFGPGTRLTVT.

This clone was detected once. The chain combines TRBV28 with TRBJ1-3; possibly TRBD1 for D (5 bases). This CDR3 region has 18 residues. V lost 2 bases and J lost 0, with 17 bases in between. Germline V CDR1 and CDR2: MDHEN, SYDVKM. CDR3 coding DNA: TGTGCCAGCAGTTTAATCCCTTATCAGGGTGACTCTGGAAACACCATATATTTT. It codes for CASSLIPYQGDSGNTIYF.

V is TRBV7-3 and J is TRBJ1-5, with 7 bases aligning to TRBD1. CDR1 and CDR2 (germline): SGHTA, FQGTGA. The V and J ends lost 1 base and 2 bases, in that order; junction bases with no gene match: 8. CDR3 size: 17 residues. This CDR3 is CASSLKLGGAGNQPQHF. CDR3 sequence (DNA): TGTGCCAGCAGCTTAAAACTAGGGGGCGCGGGCAATCAGCCCCAGCATTTT.